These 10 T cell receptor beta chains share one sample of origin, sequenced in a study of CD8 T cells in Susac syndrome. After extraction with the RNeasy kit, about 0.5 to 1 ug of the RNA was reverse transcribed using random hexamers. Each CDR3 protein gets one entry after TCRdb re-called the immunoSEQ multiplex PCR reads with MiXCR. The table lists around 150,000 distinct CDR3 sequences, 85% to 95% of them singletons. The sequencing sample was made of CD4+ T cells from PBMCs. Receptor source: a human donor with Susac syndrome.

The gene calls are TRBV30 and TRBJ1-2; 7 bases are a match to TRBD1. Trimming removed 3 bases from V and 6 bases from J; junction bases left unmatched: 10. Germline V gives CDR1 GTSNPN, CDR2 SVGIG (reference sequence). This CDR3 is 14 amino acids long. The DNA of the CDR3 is TGTGCCTGGAGGCCCAGAGGGGGCGCAGATGGCTACACCTTC. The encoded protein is CAWRPRGGADGYTF.

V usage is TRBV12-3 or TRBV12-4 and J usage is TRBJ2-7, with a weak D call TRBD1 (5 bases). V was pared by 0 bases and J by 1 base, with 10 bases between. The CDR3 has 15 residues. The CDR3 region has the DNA TGTGCCAGCAGTTTAGCGCTTGGGGCGTCCTACGAGCAGTACTTC. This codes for CASSLALGASYEQYF.

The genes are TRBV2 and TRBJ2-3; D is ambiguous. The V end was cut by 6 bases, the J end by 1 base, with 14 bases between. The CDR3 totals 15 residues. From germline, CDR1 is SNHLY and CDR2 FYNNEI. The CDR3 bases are TGTGCCAGCAGGGCGGTGGGAATCGGCACAGATACGCAGTATTTT. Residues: CASRAVGIGTDTQYF.

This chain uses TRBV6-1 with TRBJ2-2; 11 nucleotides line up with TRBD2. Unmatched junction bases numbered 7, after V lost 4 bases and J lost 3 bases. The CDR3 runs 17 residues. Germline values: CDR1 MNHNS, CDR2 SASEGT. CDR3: CASSGYHSGGDTGELFF. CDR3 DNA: TGTGCCAGCAGTGGGTACCATAGCGGGGGGGACACCGGGGAGCTGTTTTTT.

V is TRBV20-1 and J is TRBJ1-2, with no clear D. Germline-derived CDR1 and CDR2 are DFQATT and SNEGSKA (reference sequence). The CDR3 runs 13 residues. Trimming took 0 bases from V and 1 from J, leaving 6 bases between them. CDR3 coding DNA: TGCAGTGCTAGAGACGGCAGTAACTATGGCTACACCTTC. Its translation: CSARDGSNYGYTF.

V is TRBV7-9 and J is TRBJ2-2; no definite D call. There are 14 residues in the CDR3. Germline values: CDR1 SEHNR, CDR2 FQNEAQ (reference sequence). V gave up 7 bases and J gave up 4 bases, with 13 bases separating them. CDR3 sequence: CASNIGHGTGELFF. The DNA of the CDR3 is TGTGCCAGCAACATTGGGCACGGCACCGGGGAGCTGTTTTTT.

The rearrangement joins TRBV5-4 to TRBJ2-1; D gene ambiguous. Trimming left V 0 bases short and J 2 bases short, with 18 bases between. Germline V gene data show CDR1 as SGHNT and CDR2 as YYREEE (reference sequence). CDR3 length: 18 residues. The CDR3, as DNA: TGTGCCAGCAGCTTGGGCTTGGCGGCGGCCCTAGCCTACAATGAGCAGTTCTTC. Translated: CASSLGLAAALAYNEQFF. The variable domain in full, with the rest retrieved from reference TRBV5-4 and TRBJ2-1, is ETGVTQSPTHLIKTRGQQVTLRCSSQSGHNTVSWYQQALGQGPQFIFQYYREEENGRGNFPPRFSGLQFPNYSSELNVNALELDDSALYLCASSLGLAAALAYNEQFFGPGTRLTVL.

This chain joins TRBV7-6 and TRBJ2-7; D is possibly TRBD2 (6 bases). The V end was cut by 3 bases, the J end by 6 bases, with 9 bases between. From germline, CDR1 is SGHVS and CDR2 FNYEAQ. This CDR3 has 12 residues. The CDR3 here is CASSLTRSEQYF. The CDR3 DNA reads TGTGCCAGCAGCTTGACTAGATCCGAGCAGTACTTC.

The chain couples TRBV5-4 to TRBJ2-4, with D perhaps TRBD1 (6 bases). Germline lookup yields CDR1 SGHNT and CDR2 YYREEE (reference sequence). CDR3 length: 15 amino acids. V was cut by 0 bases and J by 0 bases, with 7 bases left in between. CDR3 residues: CASSLDRVAKNIQYF. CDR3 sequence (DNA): TGTGCCAGCAGCTTGGACAGGGTAGCCAAAAACATTCAGTACTTC.

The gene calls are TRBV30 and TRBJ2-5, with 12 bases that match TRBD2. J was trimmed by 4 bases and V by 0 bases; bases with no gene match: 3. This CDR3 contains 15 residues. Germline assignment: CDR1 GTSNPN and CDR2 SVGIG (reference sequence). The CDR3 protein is CAWSVMGLAGETQYF. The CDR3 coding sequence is TGTGCCTGGAGTGTGATGGGACTAGCGGGAGAGACCCAGTACTTC.